A selection of T cell receptor beta chains follows, all from one sample in a study of blood T cells in healthy people across ages. TCRdb redid the calling of the 5' RACE reads with MiXCR, one entry per CDR3 protein. The sample carries 1.5 million to 2 million distinct CDR3 sequences, roughly 28% recorded once. The specimen was blood. Receptors were obtained from a woman aged 25 to 39 in good health. Each CDR3 is given with its conserved first and last residue. The order of the fields is clone size, V gene, D gene, J gene, CDR3 DNA, CDR3 protein. A D gene is named only where the DNA matches it firmly. Clone size is given for some rows only: seen once, a few or many times, or a class if the clone is expanded.

clone size: few; V gene: TRBV20-1; D gene: NA; J gene: TRBJ2-1; CDR3 DNA: TGCAGTGCTAGGGCCCCCGGGACTGCTATATTGATTGAGCAGTTCTTC; CDR3 protein: CSARAPGTAILIEQFF
clone size: NA; V gene: TRBV2; D gene: NA; J gene: TRBJ2-7; CDR3 DNA: TGTGCCAGCAGGGAAGGGAACTACGAGCAGTACTTC; CDR3 protein: CASREGNYEQYF
clone size: few; V gene: TRBV9; D gene: TRBD2; J gene: TRBJ2-3; CDR3 DNA: TGTGCCAGCAGCGAGACTAGCGGGAGGGCAGATACGCAGTATTTT; CDR3 protein: CASSETSGRADTQYF
clone size: NA; V gene: TRBV15; D gene: NA; J gene: TRBJ2-1; CDR3 DNA: TGTGCCACCAGCAGAGCGGGCACCCCGGGAAACAATGAGCAGTTCTTC; CDR3 protein: CATSRAGTPGNNEQFF
clone size: many; V gene: TRBV27; D gene: TRBD2; J gene: TRBJ2-7; CDR3 DNA: TGTGCCAGCAGTCCGGGACTAGCAATCCACGAGCAGTACTTC; CDR3 protein: CASSPGLAIHEQYF
clone size: NA; V gene: TRBV6-5; D gene: NA; J gene: TRBJ1-2; CDR3 DNA: TGTGCCAGCAGTGACGGGCCCGGCTACACCTTC; CDR3 protein: CASSDGPGYTF
clone size: once; V gene: TRBV12-3/TRBV12-4; D gene: NA; J gene: TRBJ2-2; CDR3 DNA: TGTGCCGGCAAACTCCACGGGGAGCTGTTTTTT; CDR3 protein: CAGKLHGELFF
clone size: few; V gene: TRBV27; D gene: NA; J gene: TRBJ2-1; CDR3 DNA: TGTGCCTCCCAGCGGGTCAATGAGCAGTTCTTC; CDR3 protein: CASQRVNEQFF
clone size: NA; V gene: TRBV7-2; D gene: TRBD2; J gene: TRBJ2-4; CDR3 DNA: TGTGCCAGCAGCCAGATTTCGAATTGGCGGGCCCGGGGGAGGGAGCAGTACTTC; CDR3 protein: CASSQISNWRARGREQYF
clone size: few; V gene: TRBV28; D gene: NA; J gene: TRBJ2-7; CDR3 DNA: TGTGCCAACAGTCTCCACGGAACCTTTAGCTCCTACGAGCAGTACTTC; CDR3 protein: CANSLHGTFSSYEQYF
clone size: many; V gene: TRBV4-3; D gene: NA; J gene: TRBJ1-1; CDR3 DNA: TGCGCCAGCAGCCAAGAGGCACGGGGTTTCACTGAAGCTTTCTTT; CDR3 protein: CASSQEARGFTEAFF
clone size: few; V gene: TRBV5-1; D gene: NA; J gene: TRBJ2-3; CDR3 DNA: TGCGCCAGCAGCCGACAGGGACGGGAGACAGATACGCAGTATTTT; CDR3 protein: CASSRQGRETDTQYF
clone size: few; V gene: TRBV18; D gene: TRBD1; J gene: TRBJ2-2; CDR3 DNA: TGTGCCAGCTCGCCCCGGGACAGAAACACCGGGGAGCTGTTTTTT; CDR3 protein: CASSPRDRNTGELFF
clone size: few; V gene: TRBV20-1; D gene: TRBD2; J gene: TRBJ2-1; CDR3 DNA: TGCAGTGCTAGTCATGGCGGGGGGGCTAGGAATGAGCAGTTCTTC; CDR3 protein: CSASHGGGARNEQFF
clone size: few; V gene: TRBV18; D gene: NA; J gene: TRBJ2-5; CDR3 DNA: TGTGCCAGCTCACCACCGTACCAAGAGGCCCAGTACTTC; CDR3 protein: CASSPPYQEAQYF
clone size: few; V gene: TRBV6-2/TRBV6-3; D gene: NA; J gene: TRBJ1-5; CDR3 DNA: TGTGCCAGCAGCGGGTTGGTCAATCAGCCCCAGCATTTT; CDR3 protein: CASSGLVNQPQHF